This T cell receptor beta chain was sequenced in a study of radiation and T cells in renal cell carcinoma. Time point of the sample: blood 4 weeks post-SBRT, at nephrectomy. Regarding treatment: 15 Gy SBRT to primary tumor, nephrectomy 4 weeks later. J lost 9 bases, V lost 5 bases, and 10 bases had no gene match. The germline CDR1 and CDR2 sequences are MNHNY and SVGAGI (reference sequence). The CDR3 is 15 residues long. Measured with immunoSEQ multiplex PCR; TCRdb has only the in-frame clones, and not every one. The sample includes about 77,000 clones, over 80% seen only once; the top ten take 2.4%. The source material was blood, sampled from a patient whose treatment included radiotherapy and nephrectomy. This receptor was taken from a woman aged 60-70 years with renal cell carcinoma. The gene calls are TRBV6-6 and TRBJ1-6; 7 bases line up with TRBD1. For the CDR3, the DNA is TGTGCCAGCAGTCCCAGAGGACAGGAGACTTCACCCCTCCACTTT. This codes for CASSPRGQETSPLHF.